The 14 T cell receptor beta chains below were found in one sample sequenced in a study of control samples from healthy donors and cancer patients. Data came from immunoSEQ multiplex PCR; TCRdb stores just in-frame clones and leaves some out. The table shows 140,000 or so clones, with 75% to 95% occurring only once. The sequenced material came from blood. The receptors were gathered from a man aged 30 to 45 in good health.

The V and J genes are TRBV7-3 and TRBJ2-1; 8 nucleotides agree with TRBD2. Trimming cost V 2 bases and J 1 base; bases outside gene matches: 1. Germline loops: CDR1 SGHTA, CDR2 FQGTGA. The CDR3 consists of 15 residues. The CDR3 protein is CASSLGGGSYNEQFF. CDR3 nucleotide sequence: TGTGCCAGCAGCTTAGGCGGGGGGTCCTACAATGAGCAGTTCTTC.

The CDR3: CASSLTIGQGPNRSPLHF. DNA of the CDR3: TGTGCCAGCAGCTTAACAATCGGACAGGGGCCCAATAGGTCACCCCTCCACTTT. The V gene is TRBV7-8, the J gene TRBJ1-6; 9 bases align to TRBD1. This CDR3 has 18 residues. CDR1 SGHVS and CDR2 FQNEAQ come from the germline V gene. J was trimmed by 10 bases and V by 2 bases; bases with no gene match: 15.

The V and J genes are TRBV6-1 and TRBJ1-5; D uncertain. The CDR3 has 18 amino acids. Deletions cut 2 bases from V and 0 bases from J, with 17 bases between. Germline CDR1 reads MNHNS; CDR2 reads SASEGT. CDR3 nucleotide sequence: TGTGCCAGCAGTGAACAGGCCCCCTTAGTGTATAGCAATCAGCCCCAGCATTTT. Translated: CASSEQAPLVYSNQPQHF.

The chain couples TRBV14 to TRBJ2-1, with D possibly matching TRBD1 (5 bases). The V gene's germline CDR1 is SGHDN and CDR2 FVKESK. Between the trimmed V and J ends, which lost 0 bases and 7 bases, there was a span of 13 bases. This CDR3 is 15 amino acids long. The CDR3 loop is CASSQDLIGANEQFF. In DNA form, the CDR3 reads TGTGCCAGCAGCCAAGATCTGATAGGGGCGAATGAGCAGTTCTTC.

The rearrangement joins TRBV6-5 to TRBJ2-2; D perhaps matches TRBD2 (5 bases). This CDR3 comprises 15 residues. Trimming removed 2 bases at V and 4 bases at J, with 11 bases between. The germline CDR1 and CDR2 sequences are MNHEY and SVGAGI. The CDR3 nucleotides read TGTGCCAGCAGTTACGATCCGGGGAGCACCGGGGAGCTGTTTTTT. Amino acids: CASSYDPGSTGELFF.

V usage is TRBV6-5 and J usage is TRBJ1-1, with no clear D. CDR1 and CDR2 from the germline V gene are MNHEY and SVGAGI. Trimming took 0 bases from V and 6 from J, leaving 11 bases between them. The CDR3 has 14 amino acids. CDR3 nucleotides: TGTGCCAGCAGTTACTCGAACGCCAGAGCTGAAGCTTTCTTT. It encodes CASSYSNARAEAFF.

The chain uses TRBV19 and TRBJ1-3; D remains unclear. Trimming shortened V by 6 bases and J by 8 bases, and 8 bases separated the two germline ends. Germline V gene data show CDR1 as LNHDA and CDR2 as SQIVND (reference sequence). CDR3 size: 11 residues. The CDR3 bases are TGTGCCAGTAGAACTGGTTACACCATATATTTT. Residues: CASRTGYTIYF.

The chain employs TRBV30 and TRBJ2-1; D tentatively fits TRBD1 or TRBD2 (5 bases each). Germline V gene sequence: CDR1 GTSNPN, CDR2 SVGIG (reference sequence). The CDR3 length is 12 residues. V lost 2 bases to trimming and J lost 9 bases, with 11 bases between them. This CDR3 reads CAWSPGPGEQFF. The CDR3 DNA sequence: TGTGCCTGGAGTCCGGGGCCAGGTGAGCAGTTCTTC.

This clone was picked up a small number of times. The chain is built from TRBV28 and TRBJ1-2; TRBD1 is a possible D gene (5 bases). The V end lost 3 bases, the J end lost 4 bases, and 15 bases lay between the germline ends. This CDR3 is built from 15 residues. The germline V gene encodes CDR1 MDHEN and CDR2 SYDVKM. The CDR3 DNA follows: TGTGCCAGCAGTTTGGGACCGATCCCAGTCTATGGCTACACCTTC. It encodes CASSLGPIPVYGYTF.

This chain joins TRBV5-8 and TRBJ2-7; 7 positions match TRBD1. CDR3 length: 14 residues. V lost 4 bases to trimming and J lost 6 bases; unmatched junction nucleotides: 10. Per germline, CDR1 SGHTS and CDR2 YDEGEE. The CDR3 DNA reads as TGTGCCAGCAGCAATAGGGGGCGCAGTGGCGAGCAGTACTTC. It translates to CASSNRGRSGEQYF.

The gene calls are TRBV2 and TRBJ1-1; 8 bases align to TRBD1. Trimming removed 2 bases from V and 0 bases from J; junction bases left unmatched: 5. This CDR3 is 16 amino acids long. Germline V gives CDR1 SNHLY, CDR2 FYNNEI. The CDR3 loop reads CASSELQGALNTEAFF. The CDR3 DNA is TGTGCCAGCAGTGAACTGCAGGGGGCTTTGAACACTGAAGCTTTCTTT.

J is TRBJ2-1 and V is TRBV7-6, with D unclear. The length of the CDR3 is 18 residues. V shed 3 bases and J shed 12 bases, with 30 bases lying between them. Germline V lookup: CDR1 SGHVS, CDR2 FNYEAQ. The CDR3 here is CASSFRALDVRIEQRQFF. The CDR3, as DNA: TGTGCCAGCAGCTTTCGAGCACTGGACGTTAGAATCGAGCAGAGGCAGTTCTTC.

Written as DNA, the CDR3 is TGCGCCAGCACCGAATTTACAGGGGGCTCTGGAAACACCATATATTTT. Its translation is CASTEFTGGSGNTIYF. The gene calls are TRBV5-1 and TRBJ1-3; 8 bases align to TRBD1. CDR1 SGHRS and CDR2 YFSETQ come from the germline V gene. This CDR3 is 16 amino acids long. With 6 bases clipped from V and 0 bases from J, the junction kept 8 bases outside the gene matches.

V gene TRBV28 combines with J gene TRBJ1-5; a possible D gene is TRBD1 (6 bases). This CDR3 has 12 amino acids. The germline gives CDR1 MDHEN, CDR2 SYDVKM. Trimming cost V 9 bases and J 7 bases, with 13 bases left between them. The CDR3 nucleotides read TGTGCCAGTACAGGGCGAGGACAGCCCCAGCATTTT. Protein product: CASTGRGQPQHF.